Listed here are 28 T cell receptor beta chains from one sample, sequenced in a study of blood T cell repertoires in COVID-19. Libraries were prepared by immunoSEQ multiplex PCR; TCRdb keeps only in-frame clonotypes and omits some of them. The table lists approximately 88,000 clones, around 76% of them singletons. Sample: peripheral blood. The receptors derive from a woman at least 80 years old with active or convalescent COVID-19.

This clone occurred a few times. The V and J genes are TRBV28 and TRBJ1-1; 8 bases map to TRBD1. The junction had 15 bases not matched to a gene; V was cut back by 8 bases and J by 4 bases. The CDR3 extends over 16 amino acids. Germline V CDR1 and CDR2: MDHEN, SYDVKM. CDR3 in amino acids: CASGRQGIGTGTEAFF. Here the CDR3 DNA reads TGTGCCAGCGGCCGACAGGGGATCGGGACAGGCACTGAAGCTTTCTTT.

This chain links TRBV12-3 or TRBV12-4 with TRBJ2-5; no clear D. The CDR3 runs 12 residues. With 3 bases removed from V and 4 bases from J, the gap between germline ends came to 6 bases. CDR3 coding DNA: TGTGCCAGCAGTTTGCCGGGAGAGACCCAGTACTTC. Translating gives CASSLPGETQYF.

V gene TRBV9 combines with J gene TRBJ2-1; no clear D. Per the germline V gene, CDR1 is SGDLS and CDR2 is YYNGEE. This CDR3 is 15 amino acids long. V lost 0 bases and J 0 bases, leaving 7 bases between the germline ends. CDR3 nucleotide sequence: TGTGCCAGCAGCGTAGCTAGTAGCTCCTACAATGAGCAGTTCTTC. It translates to CASSVASSSYNEQFF.

A note on this clone: One end of the junction is discordant with germline, which a read error may explain. The chain carries TRBV4-1 and TRBJ1-2, with D unresolved. The germline CDR1 and CDR2 sequences are MGHRA and YSYEKL. CDR3 length: 15 residues. DNA of the CDR3: TGCCCCAGCCGTCCACTCCCCATACCTAACTATGGCTACACCTTC. Amino acids: CPSRPLPIPNYGYTF.

This chain uses TRBV30 with TRBJ1-5, with 7 bases matching TRBD1. This CDR3 has 14 amino acids. Trimming cost V 2 bases and J 4 bases; bases outside gene matches: 5. The V gene's germline CDR1 is GTSNPN and CDR2 SVGIG (reference sequence). The CDR3 bases are TGTGCCTGGAGTAGGACAGGATTAAATCAGCCCCAGCATTTT. It codes for CAWSRTGLNQPQHF.

This chain connects TRBV20-1 to TRBJ2-7; TRBD2 matches 10 bases. Trimming cost V 3 bases and J 9 bases; bases outside gene matches: 8. CDR1 is DFQATT, CDR2 SNEGSKA, per germline (reference sequence). The CDR3 has 13 residues. DNA of the CDR3: TGCAGTGCTAGTCCCAGCGGGGGGGTAGGGCAGTACTTC. Encoded protein: CSASPSGGVGQYF.

The chain is built from TRBV30 and TRBJ1-5, with 9 bases lining up with TRBD1. The CDR3 is 13 residues long. Germline lookup yields CDR1 GTSNPN and CDR2 SVGIG (reference sequence). Trimming cost V 7 bases and J 6 bases; bases outside gene matches: 7. For the CDR3, the DNA is TGTGCCTCCAAGGGGACAGGGAGTCAGCCCCAGCATTTT. Its translation: CASKGTGSQPQHF.

The chain joins TRBV9 to TRBJ1-3; D remains unclear. CDR3 length equals 13 residues. Trimming shortened V by 4 bases and J by 4 bases, and 9 bases separated the two germline ends. Per the germline V gene, CDR1 is SGDLS and CDR2 is YYNGEE. CDR3 sequence (DNA): TGTGCCAGCAGCCCGCAGCGAGGAAACACCATATATTTT. It encodes CASSPQRGNTIYF.

The V and J genes are TRBV5-1 and TRBJ2-7; 12 positions agree with TRBD2. This CDR3 is built from 17 residues. Looked up from germline, CDR1 is SGHRS and CDR2 is YFSETQ. J was trimmed by 3 bases and V by 4 bases; bases with no gene match: 11. In DNA, the CDR3 is TGCGCCAGCAGCCTCAATCCTAGCGGGGGGGCTAACTACGAGCAGTACTTC. It encodes CASSLNPSGGANYEQYF.

The chain carries TRBV4-1 and TRBJ2-1, with 9 bases that match TRBD1. Germline V gives CDR1 MGHRA, CDR2 YSYEKL. Unmatched junction bases numbered 13, after V lost 5 bases and J lost 2 bases. The CDR3 spans 18 residues. DNA of the CDR3: TGCGCCAGCAGCGCCCGGGACAGGGCTTTGGTGACCTACAATGAGCAGTTCTTC. This gives the protein CASSARDRALVTYNEQFF.

This clone was observed at least ten times. V gene TRBV11-1 combines with J gene TRBJ1-1; D is uncertain. The germline V gene encodes CDR1 SGHAT and CDR2 FQDESV (reference sequence). CDR3 length equals 13 residues. Trimming removed 1 base at V and 4 bases at J, with 7 bases between. CDR3 DNA: TGTGCCAGCAGCTTAGAGTTCGGCACTGAAGCTTTCTTT. Translated, it gives CASSLEFGTEAFF.

This clone was recorded only once. The chain employs TRBV27 and TRBJ1-5; perhaps TRBD1 as D (6 bases). The V gene lost 3 bases and the J gene lost 1 base, with 7 bases spanning the gap. Germline V CDR1 and CDR2: MNHEY, SMNVEV (reference sequence). The CDR3 runs to 14 residues. CDR3 sequence: CASSFDRSNQPQHF. DNA for the CDR3: TGTGCCAGCAGTTTCGACAGGAGCAATCAGCCCCAGCATTTT.

This clone appeared once. V is TRBV27 and J is TRBJ1-5; D is perhaps TRBD1 (6 bases). Germline V gives CDR1 MNHEY, CDR2 SMNVEV (reference sequence). The V gene lost 5 bases and the J gene lost 6 bases, with 23 bases spanning the gap. CDR3 length: 17 amino acids. CDR3 nucleotide sequence: TGTGCCAGCAGTCCATACGCCATCGGGACAAAGGGTCAGCCCCAGCATTTT. It translates to CASSPYAIGTKGQPQHF.

This chain joins TRBV6-2 or TRBV6-3 and TRBJ1-2; 9 bases are shared with TRBD1. The CDR3 is 14 residues long. CDR1 is MNHEY, CDR2 SVGEGT, per germline. The junction had 5 bases not matched to a gene; V was cut back by 5 bases and J by 4 bases. CDR3 in amino acids: CASSHRGQGYGYTF. CDR3 in DNA: TGTGCCAGCAGTCATCGGGGACAGGGCTATGGCTACACCTTC.

The rearrangement uses TRBV6-5 and TRBJ2-5; TRBD2 is a possible D gene (7 bases). The CDR3 runs 14 residues. Germline CDR1 and CDR2: MNHEY and SVGAGI. Trimming removed 9 bases from V and 5 bases from J, with 19 bases in between. CDR3 DNA sequence: TGTGCCAGTGGGCGAGGGGGGGGGCTCGAGACCCAGTACTTC. Translation: CASGRGGGLETQYF.

This chain joins TRBV10-3 and TRBJ1-1; D gene uncertain. Deletions cut 9 bases from V and 0 bases from J, with 11 bases between. The CDR3 is 13 amino acids. Germline V gives CDR1 ENHRY, CDR2 SYGVKD. The CDR3 region has the DNA TGTGCCATGAAGGGAGAAATGAACACTGAAGCTTTCTTT. It encodes CAMKGEMNTEAFF.

The V and J genes are TRBV15 and TRBJ2-7, with 8 bases identical to TRBD1. Trimming took 2 bases from V and 4 from J; bases not matched to a gene: 7. The CDR3 is 15 amino acids. Germline CDR1 reads LNHNV; CDR2 reads YYDKDF (reference sequence). The CDR3 coding sequence is TGTGCCACCAGCAGACTAAGGACAGGGCTTTACGAGCAGTACTTC. This encodes CATSRLRTGLYEQYF.

The chain employs TRBV5-1 and TRBJ2-1; 12 bases line up with TRBD2. V dropped 3 bases and J dropped 8; count of bases not matched to a gene: 12. Germline V lookup: CDR1 SGHRS, CDR2 YFSETQ. The CDR3 totals 17 residues. CDR3 DNA sequence: TGCGCCAGCAGCTGGCCGCCTAGCGGGGGGGGAATGGATGAGCAGTTCTTC. Translation: CASSWPPSGGGMDEQFF.

The chain links TRBV9 to TRBJ1-3, with D possibly being TRBD1 (5 bases). Germline lookup yields CDR1 SGDLS and CDR2 YYNGEE. The ends were cut back, 3 bases at V and 3 bases at J, with 13 bases in the middle. This CDR3 is 15 amino acids long. This CDR3 is CASSAGTLGGNTIYF. CDR3 DNA: TGTGCCAGCAGCGCCGGGACTCTGGGTGGAAACACCATATATTTT.

The chain uses TRBV12-3 or TRBV12-4 and TRBJ1-2; 9 bases are a match to TRBD1. The CDR3 runs 12 residues. Losses at the gene ends were 8 bases for V and 7 bases for J; bases not matched to a gene: 5. The CDR3 DNA is TGTGCCAGCGGCCGACAGGGGGTTGGCTACACCTTC. Protein product: CASGRQGVGYTF.

The V call is TRBV5-1, the J call TRBJ2-7; TRBD2 agrees at 7 bases. Germline CDR1 and CDR2: SGHRS and YFSETQ. V lost 0 bases to trimming and J lost 2 bases; unmatched junction nucleotides: 8. This CDR3 spans 16 amino acids. CDR3 sequence: CASSLDNGGIPYEQYF. CDR3 in DNA: TGCGCCAGCAGCTTGGACAACGGGGGGATTCCCTACGAGCAGTACTTC.

This chain connects TRBV14 to TRBJ2-2; D is unclear. The CDR3 totals 13 residues. V lost 1 base, J lost 7 bases, and 7 bases lay in between. Germline-derived CDR1 and CDR2 are SGHDN and FVKESK. CDR3 loop: CASSQVRGGELFF. The CDR3 bases are TGTGCCAGCAGCCAAGTACGCGGCGGGGAGCTGTTTTTT. Variable domain in full (rest from reference TRBV14 and TRBJ2-2): EAGVTQFPSHSVIEKGQTVTLRCDPISGHDNLYWYRRVMGKEIKFLLHFVKESKQDESGMPNNRFLAERTGGTYSTLKVQPAELEDSGVYFCASSQVRGGELFFGEGSRLTVL.

This clone was picked up a small number of times. The chain combines TRBV4-3 with TRBJ2-7; TRBD1 matches at 7 bases. The CDR3 extends over 16 amino acids. Germline V CDR1 and CDR2: LGHNA, YSLEER. The V gene end was trimmed by 2 bases and the J gene end by 6 bases; junction bases not matched to a gene: 13. CDR3 region: CASSQYQGVGFVEQYF. The CDR3 DNA follows: TGCGCCAGCAGCCAATACCAGGGGGTAGGTTTTGTCGAGCAGTACTTC.

The chain links TRBV30 to TRBJ2-5; 8 bases agree with TRBD2. With V trimmed by 2 bases and J by 2 bases, 4 bases remained unmatched. This CDR3 is built from 14 residues. In germline, CDR1 is GTSNPN, CDR2 SVGIG (reference sequence). The CDR3 protein is CAWSTIAGQETQYF. In DNA, the CDR3 is TGTGCCTGGAGTACAATAGCGGGGCAAGAGACCCAGTACTTC.

This clone was seen a handful of times. This chain joins TRBV10-3 and TRBJ2-3, with 10 bases fitting TRBD2. V shed 8 bases, J shed 3 bases, and the junction held 8 bases outside the gene matches. The germline V gene encodes CDR1 ENHRY and CDR2 SYGVKD. CDR3 length: 15 amino acids. The DNA of the CDR3 is TGTGCCATCGGAGCGGGGGGGCAAGGGACAGATACGCAGTATTTT. The encoded protein is CAIGAGGQGTDTQYF.

The chain couples TRBV11-2 to TRBJ2-3; 11 bases fit TRBD2. The CDR3 length is 16 residues. The germline CDR1 and CDR2 sequences are SGHAT and FQNNGV. Trimming took 1 base from V and 8 from J; bases not matched to a gene: 8. CDR3 in DNA: TGTGCCAGCAGCTTAGCGGGGCTAGCGGGGGGTGTTACGCAGTATTTT. It specifies CASSLAGLAGGVTQYF.

The rearrangement uses TRBV9 and TRBJ1-5; D might be TRBD1 (6 bases). Trimming stripped 4 bases from V and 4 bases from J, with 15 bases between. CDR1 and CDR2 from the germline V gene are SGDLS and YYNGEE. The CDR3 totals 15 residues. In nucleotides, the CDR3 is TGTGCCAGCAGCCGCTATGCGGGGGCAAATCAGCCCCAGCATTTT. Translating it yields CASSRYAGANQPQHF.

The chain joins TRBV21-1 to TRBJ1-5; TRBD1, the D gene given by the table, was not confirmed from the DNA. TRBV21-1 is listed as a pseudogene. This CDR3 is built from 16 residues. This chain's CDR3 is CASSKGPGQGGQPQHF. CDR3 bases: TGTGCCAGCAGCAAAGGGCCGGGACAGGGAGGTCAGCCCCAGCATTTT.